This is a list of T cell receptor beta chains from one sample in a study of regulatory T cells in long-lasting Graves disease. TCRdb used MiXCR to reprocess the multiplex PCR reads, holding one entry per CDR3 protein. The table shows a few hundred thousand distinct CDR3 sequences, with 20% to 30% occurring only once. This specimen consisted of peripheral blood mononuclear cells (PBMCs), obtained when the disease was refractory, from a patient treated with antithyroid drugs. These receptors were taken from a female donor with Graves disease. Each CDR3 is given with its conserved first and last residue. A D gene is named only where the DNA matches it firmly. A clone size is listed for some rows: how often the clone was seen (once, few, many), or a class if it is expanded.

CASSFLRGGEDTQYF	TGTGCCAGCAGTTTTCTGAGAGGGGGTGAAGATACGCAGTATTTT	NA	TRBV28	TRBJ2-3	NA
CASSSTDSRAPYEAFF	TGTGCCAGTAGTTCGACGGACAGTCGTGCCCCCTATGAAGCTTTCTTT	NA	TRBV19	TRBJ1-1	NA
CSARGGLGYTF	TGCAGTGCGCGGGGGGGCCTTGGCTACACCTTC	NA	TRBV20-1	TRBJ1-2	many
CASSFVRARSTDTQYF	TGTGCCAGCAGCTTTGTTCGAGCCAGAAGCACAGATACGCAGTATTTT	NA	TRBV7-9	TRBJ2-3	NA
CSVETSGMGGYTF	TGCAGCGTTGAAACATCAGGGATGGGTGGCTACACCTTC	NA	TRBV29-1	TRBJ1-2	NA
CASSPTGQKNIQYF	TGTGCCAGCTCACCGACAGGGCAGAAAAACATTCAGTACTTC	TRBD1	TRBV18	TRBJ2-4	many
CSVADRDVGNTEAFF	TGCAGCGTTGCGGACAGGGACGTCGGGAACACTGAAGCTTTCTTT	TRBD1	TRBV29-1	TRBJ1-1	many
CASGRDTTYEQYF	TGTGCCAGCGGAAGGGACACTACCTACGAGCAGTACTTC	NA	TRBV2	TRBJ2-7	many
CASSYSGERETQYF	TGTGCCAGCAGTTACTCGGGGGAGCGAGAGACCCAGTACTTC	NA	TRBV6-2/TRBV6-3	TRBJ2-5	many
CASSELLVTGEQYF	TGTGCCAGCAGTGAATTGCTAGTGACGGGCGAGCAGTACTTC	NA	TRBV6-2/TRBV6-3	TRBJ2-7	many
CASRSTGAGETQYF	TGTGCCAGCAGGTCTACAGGGGCGGGGGAGACCCAGTACTTC	NA	TRBV12-3/TRBV12-4	TRBJ2-5	many
CSARDFREGARGYTF	TGCAGTGCTAGAGATTTTCGGGAGGGGGCGCGTGGCTACACCTTC	TRBD1	TRBV20-1	TRBJ1-2	few
CASSGRGYYGYTF	TGTGCCAGCAGCGGAAGGGGCTACTATGGCTACACCTTC	NA	TRBV28	TRBJ1-2	NA
CASSESAAGANVLTF	TGTGCCAGCAGTGAATCGGCAGCTGGGGCCAACGTCCTGACTTTC	NA	TRBV25-1	TRBJ2-6	many
CASSSGAPGANVLTF	TGTGCCAGCAGTTCAGGGGCCCCCGGGGCCAACGTCCTGACTTTC	NA	TRBV2	TRBJ2-6	many
CASSPSLAEQETQYF	TGTGCCAGCTCACCGAGCCTAGCGGAACAAGAGACCCAGTACTTC	TRBD2	TRBV18	TRBJ2-5	NA
CASSPPGTGGNEAFF	TGTGCCAGCTCACCACCGGGGACAGGGGGCAATGAAGCTTTCTTT	TRBD1	TRBV18	TRBJ1-1	few
CASSRGGFTDTQYF	TGTGCCAGCTCAAGGGGGGGGTTCACAGATACGCAGTATTTT	NA	TRBV7-2	TRBJ2-3	NA
CAATSRDDQPQHF	TGTGCCGCCACGAGCCGGGACGATCAGCCCCAGCATTTT	NA	TRBV6-1	TRBJ1-5	NA
CACSEALTSGSDTQYF	TGTGCCTGCAGTGAAGCGCTGACTAGCGGGAGCGATACGCAGTATTTT	TRBD2	TRBV2	TRBJ2-3	NA
CASSREDRIGYTF	TGTGCCAGCAGCCGCGAAGACAGGATCGGCTACACCTTC	NA	TRBV7-8	TRBJ1-2	many
CAWSVLAGVQETQYF	TGTGCCTGGAGTGTCCTAGCGGGAGTACAAGAGACCCAGTACTTC	TRBD2	TRBV30	TRBJ2-5	NA
CATSDALAGEGETQYF	TGTGCCACCAGTGACGCTCTAGCGGGAGAAGGGGAGACCCAGTACTTC	TRBD2	TRBV24-1	TRBJ2-5	many
CSASTSGREETQYF	TGCAGTGCTAGTACTAGCGGGAGGGAAGAGACCCAGTACTTC	TRBD2	TRBV20-1	TRBJ2-5	many
CASSPRRSRNTEAFF	TGTGCCAGCAGCCCCCGTAGGAGTCGAAACACTGAAGCTTTCTTT	NA	TRBV5-8	TRBJ1-1	NA
CATSRIGHGSYEQYF	TGTGCCACCAGCAGAATAGGACACGGATCCTACGAGCAGTACTTC	NA	TRBV15	TRBJ2-7	many
CSARDYRGAGELFF	TGCAGTGCTAGAGATTATAGGGGGGCCGGGGAGCTGTTTTTT	NA	TRBV20-1	TRBJ2-2	NA
CASHKAVVSNQPQHF	TGTGCCAGCCATAAGGCGGTTGTCAGCAATCAGCCCCAGCATTTT	NA	TRBV6-2/TRBV6-3	TRBJ1-5	many
CAWSKLAGVGGEQYF	TGTGCCTGGTCAAAACTAGCGGGAGTGGGGGGCGAGCAGTACTTC	TRBD2	TRBV30	TRBJ2-7	NA
CASSGGSYGYTF	TGTGCCAGCAGTGGGGGCAGCTATGGCTACACCTTC	NA	TRBV28	TRBJ1-2	many
CASSSRGSGELFF	TGTGCCAGCAGCTCCAGGGGTTCCGGGGAGCTGTTTTTT	NA	TRBV5-4	TRBJ2-2	NA
CASSQWRTGRNGYTF	TGTGCCAGCAGCCAGTGGAGGACAGGGCGTAATGGCTACACCTTC	TRBD1	TRBV6-1	TRBJ1-2	NA
CASSLRGASGNTIYF	TGTGCCAGCAGCTTGAGGGGGGCTTCTGGAAACACCATATATTTT	NA	TRBV5-6	TRBJ1-3	NA
CASKGVSQGTGELFF	TGTGCCAGCAAAGGGGTCTCCCAGGGGACCGGGGAGCTGTTTTTT	NA	TRBV2	TRBJ2-2	many
CASSGPLPNTGELFF	TGTGCCAGCAGCGGGCCTTTACCCAACACCGGGGAGCTGTTTTTT	NA	TRBV9	TRBJ2-2	NA
CASSSGGGNILILRTQYF	TGTGCCAGCAGCTCCGGGGGGGGGAATATCCTCATCTTGAGGACCCAGTACTTC	TRBD2	TRBV5-6	TRBJ2-5	few
CSASSLDIQYF	TGCAGTGCAAGTTCCTTGGACATTCAGTACTTC	NA	TRBV20-1	TRBJ2-4	few
CSAVGQGEGGYTF	TGCAGCGCCGTAGGACAGGGGGAAGGTGGCTACACCTTC	TRBD1	TRBV29-1	TRBJ1-2	NA
CASSLSDSGELFF	TGTGCCAGCAGTCTTAGCGATTCCGGGGAGCTGTTTTTT	NA	TRBV6-1	TRBJ2-2	large
CASSWERPEYEQYF	TGTGCCAGCAGCTGGGAGCGGCCAGAGTACGAGCAGTACTTC	NA	TRBV5-5	TRBJ2-7	few
CASSLFAGGYGNQPQHF	TGTGCCAGCAGTTTGTTCGCGGGGGGATACGGCAATCAGCCCCAGCATTTT	NA	TRBV12-3/TRBV12-4	TRBJ1-5	many
CAWSPRIVGGGEFF	TGTGCCTGGAGTCCCCGGATAGTGGGAGGGGGGGAGTTCTTC	NA	TRBV30	TRBJ2-1	NA
CASSSGRLLNTEAFF	TGTGCCAGCAGCTCCGGGCGTCTTTTAAACACTGAAGCTTTCTTT	NA	TRBV9	TRBJ1-1	NA